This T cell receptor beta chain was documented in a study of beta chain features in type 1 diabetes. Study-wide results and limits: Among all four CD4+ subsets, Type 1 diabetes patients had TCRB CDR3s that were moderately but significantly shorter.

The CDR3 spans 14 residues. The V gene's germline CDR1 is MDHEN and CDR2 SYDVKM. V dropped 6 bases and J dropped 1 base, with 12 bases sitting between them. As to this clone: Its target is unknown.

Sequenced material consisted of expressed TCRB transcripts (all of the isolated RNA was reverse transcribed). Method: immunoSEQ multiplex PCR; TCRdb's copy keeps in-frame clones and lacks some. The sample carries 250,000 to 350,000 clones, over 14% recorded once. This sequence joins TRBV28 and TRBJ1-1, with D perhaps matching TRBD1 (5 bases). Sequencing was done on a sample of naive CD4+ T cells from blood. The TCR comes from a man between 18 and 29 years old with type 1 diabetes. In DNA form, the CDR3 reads TGTGCCAGCAGGGTACTTACAGGGAACACTGAAGCTTTCTTT. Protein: CASRVLTGNTEAFF.